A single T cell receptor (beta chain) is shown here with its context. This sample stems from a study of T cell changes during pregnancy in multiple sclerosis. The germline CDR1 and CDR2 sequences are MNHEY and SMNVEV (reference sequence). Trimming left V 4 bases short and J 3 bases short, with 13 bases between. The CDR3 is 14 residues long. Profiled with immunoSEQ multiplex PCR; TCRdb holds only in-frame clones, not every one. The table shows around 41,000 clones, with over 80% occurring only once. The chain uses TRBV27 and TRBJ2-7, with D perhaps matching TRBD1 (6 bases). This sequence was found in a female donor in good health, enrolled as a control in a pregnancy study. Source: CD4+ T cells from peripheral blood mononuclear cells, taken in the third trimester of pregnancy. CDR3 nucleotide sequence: TGTGCCAGCAGTTCTTGGACAGAAAACTACGAGCAGTACTTC. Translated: CASSSWTENYEQYF.